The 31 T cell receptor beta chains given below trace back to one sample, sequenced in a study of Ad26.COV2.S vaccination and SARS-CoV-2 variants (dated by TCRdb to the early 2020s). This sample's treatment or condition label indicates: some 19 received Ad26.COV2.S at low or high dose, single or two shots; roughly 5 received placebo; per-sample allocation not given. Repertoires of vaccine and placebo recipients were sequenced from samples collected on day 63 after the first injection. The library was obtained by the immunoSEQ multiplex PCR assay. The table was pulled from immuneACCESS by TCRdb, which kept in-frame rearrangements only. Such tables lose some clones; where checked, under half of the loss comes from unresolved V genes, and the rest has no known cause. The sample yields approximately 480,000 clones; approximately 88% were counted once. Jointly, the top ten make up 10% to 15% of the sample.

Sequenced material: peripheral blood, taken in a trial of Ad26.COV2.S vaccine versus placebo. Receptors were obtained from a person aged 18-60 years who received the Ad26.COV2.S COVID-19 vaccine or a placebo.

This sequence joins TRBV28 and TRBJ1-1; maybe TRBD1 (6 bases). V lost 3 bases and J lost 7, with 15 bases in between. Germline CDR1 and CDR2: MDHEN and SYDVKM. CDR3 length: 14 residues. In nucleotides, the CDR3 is TGTGCCAGCAGTTTTTATAGGCAGGGGTTTGAAGCTTTCTTT. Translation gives CASSFYRQGFEAFF.

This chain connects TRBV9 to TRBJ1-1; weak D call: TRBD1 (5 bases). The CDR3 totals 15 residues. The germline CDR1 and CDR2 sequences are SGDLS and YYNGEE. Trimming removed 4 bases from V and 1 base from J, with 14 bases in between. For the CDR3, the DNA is TGTGCCAGCAGCCCACCAGGGACGGGGAACACTGAAGCTTTCTTT. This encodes CASSPPGTGNTEAFF. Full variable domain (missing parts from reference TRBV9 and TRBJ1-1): DSGVTQTPKHLITATGQRVTLRCSPRSGDLSVYWYQQSLDQGLQFLIQYYNGEERAKGNILERFSAQQFPDLHSELNLSSLELGDSALYFCASSPPGTGNTEAFFGQGTRLTVV.

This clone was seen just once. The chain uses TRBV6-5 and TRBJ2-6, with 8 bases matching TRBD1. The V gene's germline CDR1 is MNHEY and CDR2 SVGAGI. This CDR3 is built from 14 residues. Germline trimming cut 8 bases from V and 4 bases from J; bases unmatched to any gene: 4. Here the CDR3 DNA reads TGTGCCAGCGGACAGGGTGCCGGGGCCAACGTCCTGACTTTC. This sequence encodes CASGQGAGANVLTF.

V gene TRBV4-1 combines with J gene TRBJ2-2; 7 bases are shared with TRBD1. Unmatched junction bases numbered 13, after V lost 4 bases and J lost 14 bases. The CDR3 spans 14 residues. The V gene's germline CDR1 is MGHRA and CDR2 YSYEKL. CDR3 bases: TGCGCCAGCAGCCCAGACCTGGGGACAGAAGGACTGTTTTTT. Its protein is CASSPDLGTEGLFF.

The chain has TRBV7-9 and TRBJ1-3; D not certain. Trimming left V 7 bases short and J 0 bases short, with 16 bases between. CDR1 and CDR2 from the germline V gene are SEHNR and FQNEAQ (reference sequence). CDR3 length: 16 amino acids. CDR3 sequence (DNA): TGTGCCAGCAACAATCATCGACCCAGCTCTGGAAACACCATATATTTT. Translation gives CASNNHRPSSGNTIYF.

CDR3 DNA sequence: TGTGCCAGCAGCTACCTGGGGGGGACCTACGAGCAGTACTTC. This codes for CASSYLGGTYEQYF. The chain has TRBV28 and TRBJ2-7, with TRBD2 matching 7 bases. Trimming cost V 6 bases and J 2 bases; bases outside gene matches: 7. The CDR3 runs to 14 residues. Per germline, CDR1 MDHEN and CDR2 SYDVKM. Together with reference TRBV28 and TRBJ2-7, the CDR3 gives the full variable domain: DVKVTQSSRYLVKRTGEKVFLECVQDMDHENMFWYRQDPGLGLRLIYFSYDVKMKEKGDIPEGYSVSREKKERFSLILESASTNQTSMYLCASSYLGGTYEQYFGPGTRLTVT.

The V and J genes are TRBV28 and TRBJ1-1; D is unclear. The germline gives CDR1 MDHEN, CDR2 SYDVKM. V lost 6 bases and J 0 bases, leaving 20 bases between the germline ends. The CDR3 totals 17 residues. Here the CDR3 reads CASRPQQGVAMNTEAFF. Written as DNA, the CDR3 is TGTGCCAGCAGGCCCCAGCAAGGCGTCGCAATGAACACTGAAGCTTTCTTT.

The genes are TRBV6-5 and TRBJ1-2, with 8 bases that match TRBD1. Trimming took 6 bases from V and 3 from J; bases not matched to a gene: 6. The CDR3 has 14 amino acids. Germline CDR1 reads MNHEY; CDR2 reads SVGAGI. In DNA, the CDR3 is TGTGCCAGCAGCCCCGGGGACAGGCACTATGGCTACACCTTC. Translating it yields CASSPGDRHYGYTF.

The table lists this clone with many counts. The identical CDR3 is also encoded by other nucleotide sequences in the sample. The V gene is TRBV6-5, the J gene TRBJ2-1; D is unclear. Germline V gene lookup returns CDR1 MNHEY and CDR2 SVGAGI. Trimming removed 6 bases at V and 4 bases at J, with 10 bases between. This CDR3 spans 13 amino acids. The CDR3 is CASSPGSYNEQFF. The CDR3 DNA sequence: TGTGCCAGCAGCCCAGGATCTTACAATGAGCAGTTCTTC.

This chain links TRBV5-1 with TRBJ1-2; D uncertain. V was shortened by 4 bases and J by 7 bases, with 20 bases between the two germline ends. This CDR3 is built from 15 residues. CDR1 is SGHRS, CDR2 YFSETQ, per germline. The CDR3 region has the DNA TGCGCCAGCAGCGGAGAACCTCGGGCAGGTGGTGGCTACACCTTC. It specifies CASSGEPRAGGGYTF. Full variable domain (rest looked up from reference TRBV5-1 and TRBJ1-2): KAGVTQTPRYLIKTRGQQVTLSCSPISGHRSVSWYQQTPGQGLQFLFEYFSETQRNKGNFPGRFSGRQFSNSRSEMNVSTLELGDSALYLCASSGEPRAGGGYTFGSGTRLTVV.

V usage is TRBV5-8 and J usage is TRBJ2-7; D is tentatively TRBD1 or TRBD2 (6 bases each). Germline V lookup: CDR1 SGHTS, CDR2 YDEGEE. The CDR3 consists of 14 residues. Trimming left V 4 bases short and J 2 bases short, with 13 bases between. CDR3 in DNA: TGTGCCAGCAGCCCGAGGGGGGAGACCTACGAGCAGTACTTC. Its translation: CASSPRGETYEQYF.

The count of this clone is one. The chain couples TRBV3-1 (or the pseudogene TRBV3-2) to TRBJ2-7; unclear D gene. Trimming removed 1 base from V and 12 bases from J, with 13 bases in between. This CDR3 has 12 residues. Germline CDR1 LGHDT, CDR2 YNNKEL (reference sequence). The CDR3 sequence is CASSQGTSVGYF. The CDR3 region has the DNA TGTGCCAGCAGCCAAGGGACGTCGGTCGGGTACTTC.

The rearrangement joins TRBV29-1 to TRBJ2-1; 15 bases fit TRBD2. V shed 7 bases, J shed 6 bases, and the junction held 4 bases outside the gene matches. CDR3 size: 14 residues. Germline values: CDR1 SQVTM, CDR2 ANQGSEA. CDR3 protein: CSAGLAGGVNEQFF. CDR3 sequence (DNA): TGCAGCGCCGGACTAGCGGGAGGGGTCAATGAGCAGTTCTTC.

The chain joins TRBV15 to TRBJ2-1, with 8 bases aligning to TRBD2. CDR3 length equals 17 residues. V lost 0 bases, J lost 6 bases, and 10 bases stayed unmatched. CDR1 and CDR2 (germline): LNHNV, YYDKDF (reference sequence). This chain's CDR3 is CATSRDKGLAGRNEQFF. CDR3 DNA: TGTGCCACCAGCAGAGATAAGGGGCTAGCGGGTCGCAATGAGCAGTTCTTC.

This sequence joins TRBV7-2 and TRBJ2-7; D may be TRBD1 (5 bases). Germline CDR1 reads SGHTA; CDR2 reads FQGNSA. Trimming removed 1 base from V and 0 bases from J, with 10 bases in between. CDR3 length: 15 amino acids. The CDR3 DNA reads TGTGCCAGCAGCTTAGAGTGGGGCAGCTCCTACGAGCAGTACTTC. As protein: CASSLEWGSSYEQYF.

This CDR3 is CASSLPRRQRSNQPQHF. In DNA form, the CDR3 reads TGTGCCAGCAGTTTACCCCGGAGACAGCGTAGCAATCAGCCCCAGCATTTT. The rearrangement uses TRBV28 and TRBJ1-5, with a possible D match to TRBD1 (5 bases). Per germline, CDR1 MDHEN and CDR2 SYDVKM. The CDR3 is made up of 17 amino acids. V gave up 2 bases and J gave up 0 bases, with 14 bases separating them. The full variable domain, in which reference TRBV28 and TRBJ1-5 provide the parts outside the CDR3, is DVKVTQSSRYLVKRTGEKVFLECVQDMDHENMFWYRQDPGLGLRLIYFSYDVKMKEKGDIPEGYSVSREKKERFSLILESASTNQTSMYLCASSLPRRQRSNQPQHFGDGTRLSIL.

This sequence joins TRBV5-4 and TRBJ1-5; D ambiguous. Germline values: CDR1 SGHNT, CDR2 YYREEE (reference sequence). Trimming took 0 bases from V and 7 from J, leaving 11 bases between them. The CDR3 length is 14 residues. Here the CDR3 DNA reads TGTGCCAGCAGCTTGGGGGGAACCGGGCAGCCCCAGCATTTT. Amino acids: CASSLGGTGQPQHF. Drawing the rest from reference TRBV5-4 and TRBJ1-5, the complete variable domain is ETGVTQSPTHLIKTRGQQVTLRCSSQSGHNTVSWYQQALGQGPQFIFQYYREEENGRGNFPPRFSGLQFPNYSSELNVNALELDDSALYLCASSLGGTGQPQHFGDGTRLSIL.

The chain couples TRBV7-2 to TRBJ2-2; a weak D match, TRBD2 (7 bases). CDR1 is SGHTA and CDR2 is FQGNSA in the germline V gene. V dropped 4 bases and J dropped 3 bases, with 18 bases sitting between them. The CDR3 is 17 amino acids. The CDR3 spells CASSSPSGGGYTGELFF. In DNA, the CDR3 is TGTGCCAGCAGCTCCCCTAGCGGAGGGGGGTACACCGGGGAGCTGTTTTTT.

The CDR3 DNA follows: TGTGCCAGCAGCTTCTGGGTTAGCGGGATCTCCTACGAGCAGTACTTC. It yields the protein CASSFWVSGISYEQYF. The chain combines TRBV7-8 with TRBJ2-7, with 8 bases identical to TRBD2. V lost 3 bases and J lost 0; bases outside the gene matches: 7. The CDR3 extends over 16 amino acids. CDR1 is SGHVS and CDR2 is FQNEAQ in the germline V gene.

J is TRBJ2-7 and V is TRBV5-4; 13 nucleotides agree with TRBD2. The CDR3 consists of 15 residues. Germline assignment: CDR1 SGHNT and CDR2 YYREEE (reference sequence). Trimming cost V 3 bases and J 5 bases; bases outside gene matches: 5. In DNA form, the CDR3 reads TGTGCCAGCAGCTCTAGACTAGCGGGAGGCAACGAGCAGTACTTC. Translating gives CASSSRLAGGNEQYF.

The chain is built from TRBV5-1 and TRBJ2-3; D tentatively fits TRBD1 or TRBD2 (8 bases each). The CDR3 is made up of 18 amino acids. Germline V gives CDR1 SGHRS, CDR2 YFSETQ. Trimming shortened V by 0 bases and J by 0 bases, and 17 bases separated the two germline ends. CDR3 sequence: CASSLARGLAGSTDTQYF. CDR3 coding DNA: TGCGCCAGCAGCTTGGCCAGGGGGCTAGCGGGTAGCACAGATACGCAGTATTTT.

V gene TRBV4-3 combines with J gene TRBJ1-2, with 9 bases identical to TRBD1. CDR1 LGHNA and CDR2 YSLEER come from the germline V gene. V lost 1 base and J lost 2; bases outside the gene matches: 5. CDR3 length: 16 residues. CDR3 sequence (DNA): TGCGCCAGCAGCCAAGGAGTTGGGACAGGGAACTATGGCTACACCTTC. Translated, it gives CASSQGVGTGNYGYTF.

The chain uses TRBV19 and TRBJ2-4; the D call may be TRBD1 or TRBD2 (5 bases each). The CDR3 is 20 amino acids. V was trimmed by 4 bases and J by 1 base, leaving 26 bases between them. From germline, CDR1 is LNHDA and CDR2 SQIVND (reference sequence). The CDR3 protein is CASSTFGLIWDLVAKNIQYF. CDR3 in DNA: TGTGCCAGTAGTACCTTTGGGCTGATTTGGGACCTCGTGGCCAAAAACATTCAGTACTTC.

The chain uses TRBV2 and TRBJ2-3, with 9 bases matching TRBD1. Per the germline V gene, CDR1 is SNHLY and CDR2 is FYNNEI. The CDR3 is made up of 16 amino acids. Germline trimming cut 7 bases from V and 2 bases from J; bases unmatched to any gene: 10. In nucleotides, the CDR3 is TGTGCCAGCATCAGAATCCGGGACAGGGTCACAGATACGCAGTATTTT. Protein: CASIRIRDRVTDTQYF.

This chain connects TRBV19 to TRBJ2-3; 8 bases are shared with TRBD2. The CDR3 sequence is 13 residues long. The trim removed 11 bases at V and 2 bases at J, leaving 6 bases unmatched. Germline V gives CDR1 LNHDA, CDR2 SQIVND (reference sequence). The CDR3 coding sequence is TGTGCCTCCACTAGCGGCCCCACAGATACGCAGTATTTT. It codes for CASTSGPTDTQYF.

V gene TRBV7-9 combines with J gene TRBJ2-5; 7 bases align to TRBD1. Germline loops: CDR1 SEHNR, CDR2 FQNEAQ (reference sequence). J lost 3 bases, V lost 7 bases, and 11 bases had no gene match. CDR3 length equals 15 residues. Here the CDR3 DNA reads TGTGCCAGCAACCCTGGTATACAGGGGAAAGAGACCCAGTACTTC. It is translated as CASNPGIQGKETQYF.

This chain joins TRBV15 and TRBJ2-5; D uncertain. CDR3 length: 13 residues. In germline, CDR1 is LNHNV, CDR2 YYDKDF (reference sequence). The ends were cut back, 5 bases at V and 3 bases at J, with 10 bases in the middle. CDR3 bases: TGTGCCACCAGCGGGTCGCCCAAAGAGACCCAGTACTTC. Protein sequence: CATSGSPKETQYF.

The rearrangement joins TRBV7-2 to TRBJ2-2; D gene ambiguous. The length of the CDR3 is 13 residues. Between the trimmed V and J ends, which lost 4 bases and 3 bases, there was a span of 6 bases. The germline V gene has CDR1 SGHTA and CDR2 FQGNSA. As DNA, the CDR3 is TGTGCCAGCAGCTCTGTCCACACCGGGGAGCTGTTTTTT. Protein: CASSSVHTGELFF.

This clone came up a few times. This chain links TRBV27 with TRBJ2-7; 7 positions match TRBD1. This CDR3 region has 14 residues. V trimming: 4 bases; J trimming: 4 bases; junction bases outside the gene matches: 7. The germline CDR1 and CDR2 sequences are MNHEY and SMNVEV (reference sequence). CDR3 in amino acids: CASSYTGAPYEQYF. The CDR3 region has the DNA TGTGCCAGCAGTTATACAGGGGCCCCATACGAGCAGTACTTC.

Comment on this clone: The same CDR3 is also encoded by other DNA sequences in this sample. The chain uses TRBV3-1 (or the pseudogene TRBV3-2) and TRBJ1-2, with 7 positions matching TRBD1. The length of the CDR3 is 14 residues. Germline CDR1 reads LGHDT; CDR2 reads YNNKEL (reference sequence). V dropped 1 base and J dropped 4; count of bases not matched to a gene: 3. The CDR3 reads CASSQGQGGYGYTF. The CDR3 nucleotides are TGTGCCAGCAGCCAAGGACAGGGCGGCTATGGCTACACCTTC.

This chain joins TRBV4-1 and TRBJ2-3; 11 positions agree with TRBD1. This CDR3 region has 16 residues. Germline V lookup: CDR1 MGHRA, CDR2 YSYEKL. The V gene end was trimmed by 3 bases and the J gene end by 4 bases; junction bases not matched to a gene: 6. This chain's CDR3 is CASSHPDRGRADTQYF. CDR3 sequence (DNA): TGCGCCAGCAGCCACCCGGACAGGGGGCGCGCAGATACGCAGTATTTT.